Below, one T cell receptor beta chain is given with its context. This clone was observed at least ten times. Its antigen remains undetermined. Sequencing ends 3 residues short of the CDR3 end; the germline J gene provides the rest. CVID samples and control samples contributed equivalent amounts of genomic DNA as sequencing input. For every sample, a 60 bp segment covering the rearranged TCRbeta CDR3 region was amplified and then sequenced. The immunoSEQ assay, a bias-corrected multiplex PCR with high-throughput sequencing, was employed for TCRbeta amplification. On the study's bioinformatics: Every unique nucleotide sequence was considered a clone and was annotated with V, D and J genes, copy number and frequency. Sequences were labeled productive if in frame, and non-productive if out of frame or containing stop codons. As previously described, clonality was calculated on the basis of Shannon's entropy. The predicted amino acid sequences of productive clones were used to derive the mean CDR3 Kyte-Doolittle hydropathy. Scaled V gene usage was hierarchically clustered using Manhattan distance and complete linkage with the R hclust function. Sharing of clones by CDR3 amino acid sequence was evaluated through resampling of 12 repertoires per group over 100 rounds. The repertoires were searched for 70 published EBV-specific and almost 250 published CMV-specific TCRbeta sequences. After two CVID samples that produced fewer than 10,000 sequences were dropped from the analysis, some 43 CVID repertoires remained. As stored in TCRdb, this immuneACCESS dataset retains in-frame rearrangements with V and J assigned. A fraction of the clones does not appear; measured against another copy, unresolved V genes explain less than half of the discrepancy, and the remainder lacks a known reason. The V and J calls and clone size are taken from that table; D and trimming were inferred from the DNA. The data for this sample show about 52,000 clones, each detected more than once. Roughly 1.8% of the sample lies in the top ten.

Both CVID patients and healthy controls were predominantly of Caucasian heritage. From each donor, 5 to 8 ml of heparinized peripheral whole blood was collected. Genomic DNA from adults with common variable immune deficiency (CVID) and from healthy adult controls was used for sequencing of TCRbeta CDR3 repertoires. The control group comprised 22 healthy adult volunteers, some 12 female and approximately 10 male, aged about 20 to 70 years with a mean age of around 37. Diluted blood was subjected to density centrifugation over Hypaque 1077 or Ficoll-Paque for isolation of peripheral blood mononuclear cells. Genomic DNA was obtained from unsorted mononuclear cells through either Qiagen column purification or a centrifugation-based method. The trim is 2 bases for V and 0 bases for J, with a gap of 11 bases between the germline ends. The CDR3 sequence holds 15 residues, the cysteine and phenylalanine included. Of the CDR3's DNA, 36 bases were read; they are in frame from base 1. The CDR1 and CDR2 encoded by the germline V gene (reference sequence) are DFQATT and SNEGSKA.

The sample comes from a study of T cell clonality in common variable immunodeficiency (dated by TCRdb to 2014 to 2015). Broader findings and caveats from the paper: According to the authors, figuring out what caused the increased clonality in CVID would require sequencing the repertoires of T cell subpopulations. TCRbeta clonality was higher in CVID subjects than in healthy controls (t-test p = 0.018), and the increase was most characteristic of about a third of subjects. Healthy controls shared more TCRbeta clones with each other than CVID subjects shared among themselves (p < 0.0001). Correlations of repertoire features with clinical complications were constrained by heterogeneity among patients within the CVID cohort. Despite equal DNA input, controls averaged roughly 89,000 unique sequences per sample versus some 30,000 in CVID samples. CVID TCRbeta sequences were reported to have fewer deletions and N-nucleotide insertions and to lack highly modified clones with 13 or more V deletions.

The rearranged chain carries TRBV20-1 and TRBJ2-1; the D gene is perhaps TRBD2, from 5 matching bases. Sequencing was carried out using peripheral blood mononuclear cells. This receptor was identified in a person aged 18 to 75 in good health. For the CDR3, the sequence is CSARLRGSSYNEQFF. The sequenced CDR3 bases are TGCAGTGCTAGACTTCGGGGAAGCTCCTACAATGAG.